The source of this TCR beta chain is a study of glioma-infiltrating T cells. Whole-study findings and limits: Non-neoplastic patients had below-expected tissue-blood divergence, while all gliomas exceeded expectation.

This clonotype was counted ten times or more. Its specificity is not known. The iRepertoire nested amplicon-rescue multiplex PCR amplified TCR alpha and beta CDR3s from RNA. MiXCR, applied by TCRdb to the multiplex PCR reads, yields one record per CDR3 protein. This table holds 300,000 to 450,000 distinct CDR3 sequences, 41% found once. The V end lost 4 bases, the J end lost 0 bases, and 8 bases lay between the germline ends. CDR3 length: 14 amino acids. CDR1 and CDR2 (germline): MNHEY, SMNVEV (reference sequence). This chain joins TRBV27 and TRBJ2-3, with D uncertain. Source material: glioma tissue, nonneoplastic brain tissue, or PBMCs (not recorded which). The receptor was derived from a human donor with low-grade glioma or glioblastoma, undergoing nonglioma brain surgery, or in good health (not recorded which). CDR3 DNA: TGTGCCAGCAGTTCCGTAACTAGCACAGATACGCAGTATTTT. Its protein product is CASSSVTSTDTQYF.